A single sample is the source of the 19 T cell receptor beta chains below, sequenced in a study of T cell responses to AZD1222 COVID-19 vaccine. TCRdb's table, derived via immunoSEQ multiplex PCR, lists solely in-frame clones and lacks some. The data show some 60,000 clones, roughly 84% seen once. The input for sequencing was peripheral blood, taken on day 0 of AZD1222 vaccination. The receptors were sampled from an adult in good health.

The chain carries TRBV14 and TRBJ1-2, with D possibly TRBD1 on 6 matching bases. Germline CDR1 and CDR2: SGHDN and FVKESK. This CDR3 spans 15 amino acids. V lost 4 bases and J 4 bases, leaving 16 bases between the germline ends. The CDR3 sequence is CASSPRLGTPYGYTF. The CDR3 nucleotides read TGTGCCAGCAGCCCCCGTCTTGGGACACCCTATGGCTACACCTTC.

The V call is TRBV2, the J call TRBJ1-1; the D is unclear. V lost 3 bases, J lost 3 bases, and 5 bases lay in between. The germline V gene encodes CDR1 SNHLY and CDR2 FYNNEI. The CDR3 extends over 12 amino acids. CDR3 amino acids: CASSDLYTEAFF. CDR3 nucleotide sequence: TGTGCCAGCAGTGATTTGTACACTGAAGCTTTCTTT.

In nucleotides, the CDR3 is TGTGCCAGCAGCGCCCCGGGACAGGGGATCAACGAGCAGTACTTC. This sequence encodes CASSAPGQGINEQYF. The chain joins TRBV21-1 to TRBJ2-7; the listed D gene, TRBD1, was not tested against the DNA. TRBV21-1 is deemed a pseudogene. This CDR3 comprises 15 residues.

The gene calls are TRBV29-1 and TRBJ2-1; D gene unclear. The CDR3 runs 13 residues. CDR1 and CDR2 from the germline V gene are SQVTM and ANQGSEA. Trimming cost V 7 bases and J 8 bases, with 18 bases left between them. The CDR3 sequence: CSALGRSTDEQFF. CDR3 in DNA: TGCAGCGCCCTAGGGCGGTCCACTGATGAGCAGTTCTTC.

The gene calls are TRBV7-2 and TRBJ1-6; TRBD1 matches at 10 bases. Trimming cost V 5 bases and J 1 base; bases outside gene matches: 8. This CDR3 is built from 18 residues. From germline, CDR1 is SGHTA and CDR2 FQGNSA. CDR3 nucleotides: TGTGCCAGCAGCACCAATCCGGGACAGGGGTCCTATAATTCACCCCTCCACTTT. Translating it yields CASSTNPGQGSYNSPLHF.

This clone showed up just once. The rearrangement links TRBV7-2 to TRBJ1-2, with D possibly TRBD1 on 6 matching bases. Deletions cut 0 bases from V and 6 bases from J, with 20 bases between. Germline assignment: CDR1 SGHTA and CDR2 FQGNSA. This CDR3 region has 17 residues. The CDR3 DNA reads as TGTGCCAGCAGCTTAGCGCTTGGTCGTATTAGGGGGAATGGCTACACCTTC. Protein: CASSLALGRIRGNGYTF.

The rearrangement links TRBV10-3 to TRBJ2-2; the D gene is possibly TRBD1 (5 bases). Trimming left V 7 bases short and J 5 bases short, with 14 bases between. CDR1 is ENHRY and CDR2 is SYGVKD in the germline V gene. The CDR3 runs to 14 residues. The CDR3 protein is CAITVGADTGELFF. In nucleotides, the CDR3 is TGTGCCATCACTGTTGGGGCTGATACCGGGGAGCTGTTTTTT.

This chain connects TRBV7-2 to TRBJ2-4; D possibly corresponds to TRBD2 (6 bases). The germline CDR1 and CDR2 sequences are SGHTA and FQGNSA. This CDR3 region has 15 residues. V was clipped by 5 bases and J by 6 bases, with 17 bases between them. The CDR3 loop reads CASSPQPGAGNIQYF. In DNA, the CDR3 is TGTGCCAGCAGCCCGCAGCCGGGAGCAGGAAACATTCAGTACTTC.

The chain employs TRBV28 and TRBJ2-7; a possible D gene is TRBD1 (7 bases). V was shortened by 5 bases and J by 3 bases, with 20 bases between the two germline ends. Germline V gene data show CDR1 as MDHEN and CDR2 as SYDVKM. The CDR3 totals 16 residues. CDR3 nucleotide sequence: TGTGCCAGCAGTACTCTTAAGACAGGGACTGGCTACGAGCAGTACTTC. This sequence encodes CASSTLKTGTGYEQYF.

This chain uses TRBV7-2 with TRBJ2-1, with 7 bases identical to TRBD2. Germline assignment: CDR1 SGHTA and CDR2 FQGNSA. The CDR3 contains 13 residues. CDR3 nucleotide sequence: TGTGCGGTTAGGGAGGGAGGGCACAATGAGCAGTTCTTC. Translation gives CAVREGGHNEQFF.

The rearrangement uses TRBV3-1 (or the pseudogene TRBV3-2) and TRBJ1-2; no firm D call. The CDR3 sequence is 14 residues long. Germline assignment: CDR1 LGHDT and CDR2 YNNKEL (reference sequence). The V gene lost 4 bases and the J gene lost 3 bases, with 12 bases spanning the gap. CDR3 protein: CASSRSTVDYGYTF. The CDR3 bases are TGTGCCAGCAGCCGCTCGACGGTGGACTATGGCTACACCTTC.

This clone has just a few counts. The chain uses TRBV3-1 (or the pseudogene TRBV3-2) and TRBJ2-7; D gene ambiguous. The V gene's germline CDR1 is LGHDT and CDR2 YNNKEL (reference sequence). V lost 1 base to trimming and J lost 5 bases, with 9 bases between them. The CDR3 has 13 amino acids. In DNA form, the CDR3 reads TGTGCCAGCAGCCAAGCAGGCAGCGACGAGCAGTACGTC. As protein: CASSQAGSDEQYV.

This chain uses TRBV7-3 with TRBJ2-3; D unclear. Germline assignment: CDR1 SGHTA and CDR2 FQGTGA. The V end lost 6 bases, the J end lost 6 bases, and 13 bases lay between the germline ends. This CDR3 is built from 13 residues. CDR3 loop: CASSLNRVDTQYF. The CDR3 DNA reads as TGTGCCAGCAGTCTTAACCGGGTGGATACGCAGTATTTT. Drawing the rest from reference TRBV7-3 and TRBJ2-3, the complete variable domain is GAGVSQTPSNKVTEKGKYVELRCDPISGHTALYWYRQSLGQGPEFLIYFQGTGAADDSGLPNDRFFAVRPEGSVSTLKIQRTERGDSAVYLCASSLNRVDTQYFGPGTRLTVL.

The chain couples TRBV7-8 to TRBJ1-5; no definite D call. The germline V gene encodes CDR1 SGHVS and CDR2 FQNEAQ. Trimming took off 1 base at V and 2 bases at J, with 3 bases between the two ends. This CDR3 spans 13 amino acids. The CDR3 sequence: CASSLVGNQPQHF. DNA of the CDR3: TGTGCCAGCAGCTTAGTAGGCAATCAGCCCCAGCATTTT.

The gene calls are TRBV5-1 and TRBJ1-2; D perhaps matches TRBD1 (5 bases). The V end lost 2 bases, the J end lost 8 bases, and 13 bases lay between the germline ends. Germline values: CDR1 SGHRS, CDR2 YFSETQ. This CDR3 contains 13 residues. CDR3: CASSFGGMDGYTF. The CDR3 nucleotides read TGCGCCAGCAGCTTCGGGGGTATGGACGGCTACACCTTC. Variable domain in full (rest from reference TRBV5-1 and TRBJ1-2): KAGVTQTPRYLIKTRGQQVTLSCSPISGHRSVSWYQQTPGQGLQFLFEYFSETQRNKGNFPGRFSGRQFSNSRSEMNVSTLELGDSALYLCASSFGGMDGYTFGSGTRLTVV.

The chain carries TRBV5-4 and TRBJ1-2; 12 bases map to TRBD1. The CDR3 totals 16 residues. CDR1 and CDR2 (germline): SGHNT, YYREEE (reference sequence). V gave up 3 bases and J gave up 7 bases; unmatched junction bases: 10. In nucleotides, the CDR3 is TGTGCCAGCAGCTGGGACGAGGGACAGGGGGCGGGTGGCTACACCTTC. Its protein is CASSWDEGQGAGGYTF.

The sample holds many counts of this clone. The chain joins TRBV5-1 to TRBJ2-7; possibly TRBD2 for D (5 bases). CDR3 size: 16 residues. The V gene lost 6 bases and the J gene lost 7 bases, with 26 bases spanning the gap. Germline V gives CDR1 SGHRS, CDR2 YFSETQ. This CDR3 is CASISDPREGKHEQYF. The CDR3 DNA sequence: TGCGCCAGCATAAGTGACCCGCGTGAGGGAAAACATGAGCAGTACTTC. Together with reference TRBV5-1 and TRBJ2-7, the CDR3 gives the full variable domain: KAGVTQTPRYLIKTRGQQVTLSCSPISGHRSVSWYQQTPGQGLQFLFEYFSETQRNKGNFPGRFSGRQFSNSRSEMNVSTLELGDSALYLCASISDPREGKHEQYFGPGTRLTVT.

This chain joins TRBV7-9 and TRBJ1-2; D remains ambiguous. The CDR3 is 12 residues long. V gave up 5 bases and J gave up 2 bases, with 6 bases separating them. The germline CDR1 and CDR2 sequences are SEHNR and FQNEAQ (reference sequence). CDR3 coding DNA: TGTGCCAGCAGCCGGGAGAACTATGGCTACACCTTC. Translated, it gives CASSRENYGYTF.

This chain links TRBV30 with TRBJ1-1; D call uncertain. Germline assignment: CDR1 GTSNPN and CDR2 SVGIG (reference sequence). Between the trimmed V and J ends, which lost 2 bases and 4 bases, there was a span of 11 bases. This CDR3 comprises 13 residues. CDR3 protein: CAWSSGLGTEAFF. As DNA, the CDR3 is TGTGCCTGGAGTTCGGGGTTAGGCACTGAAGCTTTCTTT.